This TCR beta chain was recovered during a study of vaccination effects on CD4 cells after COVID-19. Trimming removed 5 bases from V and 5 bases from J, with 17 bases in between. This CDR3 has 15 residues. Germline V gene data show CDR1 as SGHTA and CDR2 as FQGNSA. Clones were read by immunoSEQ multiplex PCR, and TCRdb kept only the in-frame ones, dropping some. The data hold about 27,000 clones, with roughly two thirds observed a single time. Antigen-specific CD4+ T cells expanded by the ViraFEST assay with viral peptide pools were then sequenced. On roughly day 10 of culture, CD4+ T cells were separated out. SARS-CoV-2 infection was confirmed by PCR in the person between March and December 2020. This clone was seen a few times. The antigen remains unidentified.

The chain links TRBV7-2 to TRBJ2-3, with D possibly being TRBD2 (6 bases). The material sequenced was CD4+ T cells from PBMCs cultured with SARS-CoV-2 spike peptides, taken before COVID-19 vaccination. The receptor was derived from a human donor who had a prior SARS-CoV-2 infection. CDR3 sequence: CASSRADSRGDTQYF. The DNA for the CDR3 is TGTGCCAGCAGCAGGGCTGACTCGCGGGGAGATACGCAGTATTTT. The full variable domain, its missing parts supplied by reference TRBV7-2 and TRBJ2-3, is GAGVSQSPSNKVTEKGKDVELRCDPISGHTALYWYRQSLGQGLEFLIYFQGNSAPDKSGLPSDRFSAERTGGSVSTLTIQRTQQEDSAVYLCASSRADSRGDTQYFGPGTRLTVL.